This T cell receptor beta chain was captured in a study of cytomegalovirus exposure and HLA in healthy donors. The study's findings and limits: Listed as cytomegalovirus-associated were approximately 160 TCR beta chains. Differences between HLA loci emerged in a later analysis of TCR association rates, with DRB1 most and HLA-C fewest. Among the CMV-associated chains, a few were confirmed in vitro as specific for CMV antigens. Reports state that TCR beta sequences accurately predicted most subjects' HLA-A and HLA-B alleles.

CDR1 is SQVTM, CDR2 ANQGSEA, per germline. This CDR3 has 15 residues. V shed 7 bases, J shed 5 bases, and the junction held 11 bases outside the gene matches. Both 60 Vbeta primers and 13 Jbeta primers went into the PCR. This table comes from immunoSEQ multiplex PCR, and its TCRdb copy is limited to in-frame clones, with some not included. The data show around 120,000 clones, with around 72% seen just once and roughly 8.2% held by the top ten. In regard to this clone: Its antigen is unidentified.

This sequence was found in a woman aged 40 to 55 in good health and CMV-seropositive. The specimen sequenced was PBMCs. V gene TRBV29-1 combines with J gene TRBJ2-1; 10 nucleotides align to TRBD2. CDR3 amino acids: CSGSGGSGGDNEQFF. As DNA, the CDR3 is TGCAGCGGGAGTGGAGGAAGCGGGGGGGACAATGAGCAGTTCTTC.